Listed here is a single T cell receptor beta chain. This CDR3 is 13 amino acids long. Trimming cost V 2 bases and J 7 bases, with 11 bases left between them. Per the germline V gene, CDR1 is MDHEN and CDR2 is SYDVKM. The protocol was immunoSEQ multiplex PCR, while the TCRdb copy is restricted to in-frame clones and leaves out a portion. The sample has 350,000 or so clones, about nine tenths seen once. This entry belongs to a study of blood T cell repertoires in COVID-19. Background on the study: The origin of the acute and convalescent COVID-19 samples was the United States, Italy and Spain.

Self-reported history from a screening survey and questionnaire set each donor's cohort. People in the exposed group encountered a COVID-19 case within 2 weeks before entering the study. Sequences were obtained from PBMCs or T cells enriched from blood (not recorded which). This sequence joins TRBV28 and TRBJ1-1, with no clear D. The TCR originated in a woman aged 30 to 39 who had been exposed to COVID-19. CDR3 DNA: TGTGCCAGCAGTTTACCCGGACGGGGTGAAGCTTTCTTT. It translates to CASSLPGRGEAFF.